The present entry profiles one TCR beta chain with its context. The junction departs from germline at one end; a sequencing error may be responsible. CDR3 size: 18 residues. Germline loops: CDR1 LGHNA, CDR2 YNFKEQ. This record comes from a study of T cell responses to AZD1222 COVID-19 vaccine. The assay was immunoSEQ multiplex PCR, and TCRdb's table has in-frame clones only and misses some. The sample lists over 85,000 clones, roughly 93% occurring once. This receptor was taken from an adult who received the AZD1222 COVID-19 vaccine. Here the sequenced sample was peripheral blood, taken 28 days after the second AZD1222 dose. The chain has TRBV4-2 and TRBJ1-4; TRBD1 is a possible D gene (6 bases). The CDR3 region is CASSQSSTPQGINEKLFF. The CDR3 coding sequence is TGTGCCAGTAGCCAATCTTCGACCCCACAGGGAATTAATGAAAAACTGTTTTTT.